These 16 T cell receptor beta chains came from one sample sequenced in a study of T-cell reconstitution after alpha-beta-depleted transplantation in children. Unique molecular identifiers tagged the TCRbeta library. TCRdb re-analysed the PCR reads in MiXCR, keeping a single row per CDR3 protein. Of fewer than 750,000 distinct CDR3 sequences in the sample, 20% to 25% are singletons; the top ten hold 11% to 15%. Sequencing used PBMCs, mostly from graft donor cells, obtained 360 days after TCRalphabeta/CD19-depleted stem cell transplant. These receptors came from a boy younger than two who had a stem cell transplant for acute myeloid leukemia, so the T cells may come from the graft donor.

This clonotype was detected ten times or more. The chain carries TRBV12-3 or TRBV12-4 and TRBJ2-1; no clear D. The CDR3 spans 15 residues. V lost 6 bases, J lost 2 bases, and 14 bases lay in between. CDR3 in amino acids: CASSPSTLPYNEQFF. In DNA form, the CDR3 reads TGTGCCAGCAGCCCGTCCACGTTACCCTACAATGAGCAGTTCTTC.

V is TRBV18 and J is TRBJ2-5, with TRBD1 matching 8 bases. The CDR3 loop spans 15 amino acids. Germline V gene lookup returns CDR1 KGHSH and CDR2 LQKENI. V was clipped by 2 bases and J by 4 bases; unmatched bases: 6. The DNA for the CDR3 is TGTGCCAGCTCACCAGTGACAGGGGTCGCAGAGACCCAGTACTTC. Its translation is CASSPVTGVAETQYF. Using reference TRBV18 and TRBJ2-5 for the parts outside the CDR3, the full variable domain is NAGVMQNPRHLVRRRGQEARLRCSPMKGHSHVYWYRQLPEEGLKFMVYLQKENIIDESGMPKERFSAEFPKEGPSILRIQQVVRGDSAAYFCASSPVTGVAETQYFGPGTRLLVL.

The chain carries TRBV10-2 and TRBJ2-1, with unresolved D. The germline V and J ends were trimmed by 8 bases and 6 bases, with 8 bases remaining between them. This CDR3 comprises 11 residues. The germline V gene encodes CDR1 WSHSY and CDR2 SAAADI. CDR3 in amino acids: CASGYGNEQFF. CDR3 sequence (DNA): TGCGCCAGCGGGTACGGCAATGAGCAGTTCTTC.

The V gene is TRBV20-1, the J gene TRBJ2-5; maybe TRBD2 (6 bases). Germline lookup yields CDR1 DFQATT and CDR2 SNEGSKA (reference sequence). This CDR3 spans 13 amino acids. Trimming removed 2 bases from V and 9 bases from J, with 16 bases in between. In nucleotides, the CDR3 is TGCAGTGCTAGACGTTCACAAGGGGAGGCCCAGTACTTC. It specifies CSARRSQGEAQYF.

This clonotype was seen a handful of times. The V and J genes are TRBV20-1 and TRBJ1-1; 8 nucleotides line up with TRBD1. This CDR3 has 13 residues. V dropped 5 bases and J dropped 6; count of bases not matched to a gene: 8. Germline lookup yields CDR1 DFQATT and CDR2 SNEGSKA (reference sequence). CDR3 in DNA: TGCAGTGCTCCAGACAGGGGAGGGGCTGAAGCTTTCTTT. This translates into CSAPDRGGAEAFF.

This chain links TRBV4-1 with TRBJ1-4; unclear D gene. This CDR3 spans 16 amino acids. Trimming took 3 bases from V and 5 from J, leaving 16 bases between them. CDR1 and CDR2 from the germline V gene are MGHRA and YSYEKL. CDR3 nucleotides: TGCGCCAGCAGCCAGGCGGGAGCCCGCGCAAATGAAAAACTGTTTTTT. It specifies CASSQAGARANEKLFF.

In this sample, this clonotype turned up a few times. The V gene is TRBV7-2, the J gene TRBJ2-5; D remains unclear. The CDR3 is made up of 12 amino acids. Trimming removed 5 bases at V and 7 bases at J, with 11 bases between. Per the germline V gene, CDR1 is SGHTA and CDR2 is FQGNSA. CDR3: CASSPARWTQYF. The CDR3, as DNA: TGTGCCAGCAGCCCCGCCCGATGGACCCAGTACTTC.

At least ten counts were recorded for this clonotype. The V and J genes are TRBV20-1 and TRBJ2-7; perhaps TRBD1 as D (5 bases). V was clipped by 3 bases and J by 3 bases, with 6 bases between them. The CDR3 runs 11 residues. The germline gives CDR1 DFQATT, CDR2 SNEGSKA (reference sequence). For the CDR3, the DNA is TGCAGTGCTAGCAGGGACTACGAGCAGTACTTC. This encodes CSASRDYEQYF.

The genes are TRBV12-3 or TRBV12-4 and TRBJ2-3; D is uncertain. The CDR3 loop spans 14 amino acids. Trimming cost V 3 bases and J 2 bases, with 9 bases left between them. CDR3 in DNA: TGTGCCAGCAGTTTGGGTCAGCCCACAGATACGCAGTATTTT. This encodes CASSLGQPTDTQYF.

This clonotype was counted ten times or more. The chain has TRBV12-3 or TRBV12-4 and TRBJ1-2; TRBD1 matches 8 bases. The J segment lost 1 base and the V segment lost 7 bases, leaving 8 bases of the junction unmatched. The CDR3 contains 15 residues. In nucleotides, the CDR3 is TGTGCCAGCACCTTACCAGGACAGGGTAACTATGGCTACACCTTC. As protein: CASTLPGQGNYGYTF.

J is TRBJ1-6 and V is TRBV29-1; D remains ambiguous. CDR3 size: 13 residues. With 3 bases removed from V and 5 bases from J, the gap between germline ends came to 8 bases. Germline-derived CDR1 and CDR2 are SQVTM and ANQGSEA. The CDR3 nucleotides read TGCAGCGTTGACACGGGAGATAATTCACCCCTCCACTTT. Translating gives CSVDTGDNSPLHF.

The chain has TRBV5-6 and TRBJ1-1; D remains ambiguous. The CDR3 sequence is 15 residues long. Germline loops: CDR1 SGHDT, CDR2 YYEEEE. Trimming shortened V by 0 bases and J by 5 bases, and 14 bases separated the two germline ends. As DNA, the CDR3 is TGTGCCAGCAGCTTGGTTAGGCAGTTAGAGACTGAAGCTTTCTTT. Translated: CASSLVRQLETEAFF. Full variable domain (rest looked up from reference TRBV5-6 and TRBJ1-1): DAGVTQSPTHLIKTRGQQVTLRCSPKSGHDTVSWYQQALGQGPQFIFQYYEEEERQRGNFPDRFSGHQFPNYSSELNVNALLLGDSALYLCASSLVRQLETEAFFGQGTRLTVV.

This clonotype appeared many times. The V call is TRBV12-3 or TRBV12-4, the J call TRBJ1-1; possible D gene TRBD1, 5 bases. This CDR3 is 12 amino acids long. V was shortened by 5 bases and J by 11 bases, with 15 bases between the two germline ends. In DNA, the CDR3 is TGTGCCAGCAGTCCCGCCCGGGGGACGGCTTTCTTT. Its protein product is CASSPARGTAFF.

The chain joins TRBV12-3 or TRBV12-4 to TRBJ1-1; D might be TRBD1 (5 bases). This CDR3 spans 11 amino acids. With 5 bases removed from V and 7 bases from J, the gap between germline ends came to 8 bases. The CDR3 loop reads CASSRDSEAFF. CDR3 nucleotides: TGTGCCAGCAGTCGCGACAGTGAAGCTTTCTTT.

This clonotype has just one count. The chain has TRBV6-5 and TRBJ2-7; unclear D gene. The germline gives CDR1 MNHEY, CDR2 SVGAGI. V shed 2 bases and J shed 2 bases, with 19 bases lying between them. The CDR3 is 17 residues long. CDR3 nucleotides: TGTGCCAGCAGTTACCAACCCCCGGTGGTAGTGACCTACGAGCAGTACTTC. This gives the protein CASSYQPPVVVTYEQYF.

This clonotype was counted between two and nine times. CDR3 loop: CASSREDSRRSPLHF. The CDR3 region has the DNA TGTGCCAGCAGCCGAGAGGACAGTCGTAGGTCACCCCTCCACTTT. This chain uses TRBV12-3 or TRBV12-4 with TRBJ1-6; weak D call: TRBD1 (6 bases). CDR3 length equals 15 residues. The ends were cut back, 6 bases at V and 10 bases at J, with 19 bases in the middle.